What follows are 8 T cell receptor beta chains derived from one specimen sequenced in a study of response to subunit inactivated influenza vaccine. TCRdb reanalysed the RT-PCR reads using MiXCR and keeps one entry per CDR3 protein. The sample carries about 310,000 distinct CDR3 sequences, roughly 22% recorded once. Sample: PBMCs from blood, taken about 20 months after vaccination. The receptors originated from a man between 50 and 69 years old who received an inactivated influenza vaccine.

This clonotype was detected many times. The V gene is TRBV28, the J gene TRBJ2-7, with 7 nucleotides matching TRBD1. Germline loops: CDR1 MDHEN, CDR2 SYDVKM. Germline trimming cut 1 base from V and 7 bases from J; bases unmatched to any gene: 19. CDR3 size: 18 residues. CDR3 protein: CASSLFLARTKGAREQYF. For the CDR3, the DNA is TGTGCCAGCAGTTTATTCCTAGCCCGGACAAAGGGGGCGCGTGAGCAGTACTTC.

The chain is built from TRBV4-3 and TRBJ2-7, with 9 bases matching TRBD1. The CDR3 covers 15 residues. V shed 0 bases and J 5 bases; nucleotides not matched to a gene: 5. CDR1 and CDR2 from the germline V gene are LGHNA and YSLEER. CDR3 nucleotide sequence: TGCGCCAGCAGCCAAGACGGGACAGGGCGCCACGAGCAGTACTTC. It is translated as CASSQDGTGRHEQYF.

V and J are TRBV28 and TRBJ2-6; a weak D match, TRBD1 (5 bases). The CDR3 covers 15 residues. Trimming left V 8 bases short and J 1 base short, with 12 bases between. Germline loops: CDR1 MDHEN, CDR2 SYDVKM. The CDR3 DNA is TGTGCCAGCGGGTCCCAGGGATCTGGGGCCAACGTCCTGACTTTC. Translated, it gives CASGSQGSGANVLTF.

This clonotype has just a few counts. The chain combines TRBV6-2 or TRBV6-3 with TRBJ1-1, with 8 bases that match TRBD1. Losses at the gene ends were 4 bases for V and 4 bases for J; bases not matched to a gene: 8. The CDR3 contains 15 residues. Germline values: CDR1 MNHEY, CDR2 SVGEGT. The CDR3 DNA is TGTGCCAGCAGTTCGCCTGGACAGGGAGGCACTGAAGCTTTCTTT. Translating gives CASSSPGQGGTEAFF.

This chain links TRBV11-2 with TRBJ1-2; D not certain. CDR3 length: 15 residues. The germline gives CDR1 SGHAT, CDR2 FQNNGV. Trimming took off 0 bases at V and 2 bases at J, with 10 bases between the two ends. CDR3 sequence: CASSLDRTTNYGYTF. The CDR3 DNA follows: TGTGCCAGCAGCTTAGATCGAACGACCAACTATGGCTACACCTTC.

This clonotype came up once. The gene calls are TRBV28 and TRBJ1-3, with a possible D match to TRBD1 (6 bases). From germline, CDR1 is MDHEN and CDR2 SYDVKM. This CDR3 region has 14 residues. V was clipped by 2 bases and J by 3 bases, with 8 bases between them. CDR3 DNA: TGTGCCAGCAGTTTAGTCAGGGGTGGAAACACCATATATTTT. It encodes CASSLVRGGNTIYF.

There are a few counts of this clonotype. The chain links TRBV5-1 to TRBJ2-5; no clear D. The CDR3 length is 15 residues. Germline lookup yields CDR1 SGHRS and CDR2 YFSETQ. Trimming took off 3 bases at V and 3 bases at J, with 15 bases between the two ends. In DNA, the CDR3 is TGCGCCAGCAGCTCCCTACCCGGCCCCAAAGAGACCCAGTACTTC. Protein sequence: CASSSLPGPKETQYF.

This clonotype has just a few counts. The chain joins TRBV6-2 or TRBV6-3 to TRBJ1-5, with TRBD1 matching over 10 bases. The CDR3 contains 14 residues. CDR1 is MNHEY, CDR2 SVGEGT, per germline. The junction had 15 bases not matched to a gene; V was cut back by 8 bases and J by 14 bases. The CDR3 is CASGRPGTGVGEHF. CDR3 in DNA: TGTGCCAGCGGCCGTCCCGGGACAGGGGTAGGGGAGCATTTT.